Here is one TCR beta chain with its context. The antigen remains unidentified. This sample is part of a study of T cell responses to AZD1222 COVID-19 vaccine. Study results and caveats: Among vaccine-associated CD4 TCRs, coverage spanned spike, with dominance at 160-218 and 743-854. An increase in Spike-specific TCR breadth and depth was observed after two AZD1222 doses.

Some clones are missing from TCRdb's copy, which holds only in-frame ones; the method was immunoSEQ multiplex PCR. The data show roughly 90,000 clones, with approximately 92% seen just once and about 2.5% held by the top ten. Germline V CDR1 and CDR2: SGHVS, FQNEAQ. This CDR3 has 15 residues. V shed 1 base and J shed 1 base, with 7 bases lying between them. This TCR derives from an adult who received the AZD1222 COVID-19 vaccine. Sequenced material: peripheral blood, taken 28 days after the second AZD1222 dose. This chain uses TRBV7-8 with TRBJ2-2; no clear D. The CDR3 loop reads CASSLGSGNTGELFF. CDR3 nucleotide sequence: TGTGCCAGCAGCTTAGGGTCAGGGAACACCGGGGAGCTGTTTTTT.